Listed below are T cell receptor beta chains from one sample, sequenced in a study of PD-L1 blockade in urothelial cancer. TCRdb's copy holds only in-frame clones and misses some; the assay was immunoSEQ multiplex PCR. The sample lists fewer than 50,000 clones, 80% to 90% occurring once. The sample was PBMCs, taken around atezolizumab (anti-PD-L1) treatment. The source of these receptors is a man aged 60 to 75 with urothelial cancer. CDR3s include the opening cysteine and the closing phenylalanine or tryptophan. The D gene is left open where the match is weak. Where a row states a size, it is once, few, many or the class of an expanded clone; other rows omit it.

clone size,D gene,J gene,V gene,CDR3 protein,CDR3 DNA
-,TRBD1,TRBJ2-1,TRBV6-1,CASFSGQGGFEQFF,TGTGCCAGCTTTTCGGGACAGGGGGGTTTTGAGCAGTTCTTC
-,-,TRBJ1-5,TRBV7-8,CASSLAKEGQPQHF,TGTGCCAGCAGCTTAGCTAAAGAGGGCCAGCCCCAGCATTTT
-,-,TRBJ2-1,TRBV7-3,CASSLGWGTGNEQFF,TGTGCCAGCAGCTTAGGATGGGGTACAGGCAATGAGCAGTTCTTC
-,-,TRBJ2-7,TRBV4-2,CASSARQASSYEQYF,TGTGCCAGCAGCGCCCGACAGGCCAGCTCCTACGAGCAGTACTTC
-,-,TRBJ1-6,TRBV5-1,CASSLEAGRMTNSPLHF,TGCGCCAGCAGCTTGGAGGCAGGGAGGATGACAAATTCACCCCTCCACTTT
-,-,TRBJ2-3,TRBV5-1,CASSLAVAGTDTQYF,TGCGCCAGCAGCTTGGCGGTAGCGGGCACAGATACGCAGTATTTT
once,-,TRBJ1-1,TRBV19,CASSPRGGRTEAFF,TGTGCCAGTAGTCCACGAGGGGGTAGGACTGAAGCTTTCTTT
once,-,TRBJ1-2,TRBV7-9,CASSLAATANYGYTF,TGTGCCAGCAGCTTAGCCGCGACAGCTAACTATGGCTACACCTTC
-,-,TRBJ1-2,TRBV10-3,CAIGRVVGYTF,TGTGCCATCGGCCGTGTTGTTGGCTACACCTTC
-,TRBD2,TRBJ2-7,TRBV29-1,CSVDGLVAGPYEQYF,TGCAGCGTAGACGGGTTGGTAGCGGGCCCCTACGAGCAGTACTTC
-,-,TRBJ2-2,TRBV12-5,CASGAPGTATGELFF,TGTGCTAGTGGTGCCCCCGGGACTGCTACCGGGGAGCTGTTTTTT
-,-,TRBJ2-5,TRBV5-4,CASSLGAGNVETQYF,TGTGCCAGCAGCTTGGGAGCAGGGAACGTAGAGACCCAGTACTTC
-,-,TRBJ1-4,TRBV19,CASSTPLGNNEKLFF,TGTGCCAGTAGTACCCCTCTCGGGAATAATGAAAAACTGTTTTTT
-,-,TRBJ2-7,TRBV5-6,CASSPLGGRIYEQYF,TGTGCCAGCAGCCCCCTGGGGGGGCGTATTTACGAGCAGTACTTC
-,-,TRBJ1-2,TRBV6-1,CASSDQGMWDGYTF,TGTGCCAGCAGTGATCAGGGAATGTGGGATGGCTACACCTTC
-,TRBD2,TRBJ2-3,TRBV5-1,CASSLDIVPSGGGDTQYF,TGCGCCAGCAGCTTGGATATCGTTCCTAGCGGAGGAGGGGATACGCAGTATTTT
-,-,TRBJ2-5,TRBV7-8,CASSKSRDLRRNQETQYF,TGTGCCAGCAGCAAGAGCAGAGACCTAAGGCGGAACCAAGAGACCCAGTACTTC
-,-,TRBJ2-1,TRBV7-3,CASSRTGIKQFF,TGTGCCAGCAGCCGTACAGGTATAAAGCAGTTCTTC
once,TRBD1,TRBJ2-1,TRBV29-1,CSAHAGQGIDEQFF,TGCAGCGCCCACGCGGGACAGGGGATAGATGAGCAGTTCTTC
-,TRBD2,TRBJ2-3,TRBV5-4,CASSLERGGGDTQYF,TGTGCCAGCAGCTTGGAGCGGGGAGGAGGGGATACGCAGTATTTT
-,-,TRBJ2-2,TRBV4-2,CASSQDVGGANTGELFF,TGTGCCAGCAGCCAAGATGTAGGCGGGGCGAACACCGGGGAGCTGTTTTTT
-,-,TRBJ2-1,TRBV29-1,CSVHGGPVNNEQFF,TGCAGCGTCCACGGGGGACCAGTCAACAATGAGCAGTTCTTC
medium-sized,-,TRBJ1-2,TRBV7-9,CASSLTELYGYTF,TGTGCCAGCAGCTTAACAGAGCTCTATGGCTACACCTTC
-,-,TRBJ1-2,TRBV5-5,CASSLALGQGHGYTF,TGTGCCAGCAGCTTGGCCTTAGGGCAGGGTCATGGCTACACCTTC
-,-,TRBJ2-7,TRBV27,CASRGTQTSYEQYF,TGTGCCAGCCGAGGGACTCAAACATCCTACGAGCAGTACTTC
-,-,TRBJ1-6,TRBV5-4,CASRRDRDSPLHF,TGTGCCAGCAGACGAGACAGAGATTCACCCCTCCACTTT
-,-,TRBJ1-2,TRBV27,CASSPRTTPYGYTF,TGTGCCAGCAGTCCAAGGACAACCCCGTATGGCTACACCTTC
-,-,TRBJ2-5,TRBV12-5,CASGLFAAGLETQYF,TGTGCTAGTGGTTTGTTTGCTGCGGGGTTAGAGACCCAGTACTTC
-,TRBD2,TRBJ2-7,TRBV5-1,CASSLDRTSGRGDSYEQYF,TGCGCCAGCAGCTTGGATAGGACTAGCGGGAGAGGGGACTCCTACGAGCAGTACTTC
-,TRBD1,TRBJ1-1,TRBV5-1,CASAKTGGWNTEAFF,TGCGCCAGCGCCAAGACAGGGGGCTGGAACACTGAAGCTTTCTTT
-,-,TRBJ2-1,TRBV10-3,CAIRTRSADNEQFF,TGTGCCATCAGGACCAGGTCAGCGGACAATGAGCAGTTCTTC
-,-,TRBJ2-7,TRBV19,CASSIGGGAYEQYF,TGTGCCAGTAGTATAGGCGGTGGAGCCTACGAGCAGTACTTC
-,-,TRBJ1-2,TRBV5-1,CASREANYGYTF,TGCGCCAGCAGGGAGGCTAACTATGGCTACACCTTC
-,-,TRBJ2-3,TRBV5-1,CASSLAGDFTDTQYF,TGCGCCAGCAGCTTGGCCGGGGACTTCACAGATACGCAGTATTTT
-,TRBD1,TRBJ2-1,TRBV5-1,CASSLEGQEYNEQFF,TGCGCCAGCAGCTTGGAGGGACAGGAGTACAATGAGCAGTTCTTC
-,-,TRBJ1-6,TRBV14,CASSLDPKGVSPLHF,TGTGCCAGCAGCCTGGATCCAAAAGGGGTTTCACCCCTCCACTTT
-,-,TRBJ2-7,TRBV18,CASSPPYGTYEQYF,TGTGCCAGCTCACCACCCTACGGGACCTACGAGCAGTACTTC
-,-,TRBJ2-1,TRBV10-3,CAIKQGPTYNEQFF,TGTGCCATCAAGCAGGGGCCGACCTACAATGAGCAGTTCTTC
-,-,TRBJ2-2,TRBV5-1,CASSARQDVNTGELFF,TGCGCCAGCAGCGCGAGACAAGACGTTAACACCGGGGAGCTGTTTTTT
-,-,TRBJ1-3,TRBV5-1,CASSLVRGEGNTIYF,TGCGCCAGCAGCTTGGTACGGGGGGAAGGAAACACCATATATTTT
-,TRBD1,TRBJ1-5,TRBV18,CASSPQRQGAGQPQHF,TGTGCCAGCTCACCTCAACGACAGGGGGCCGGGCAGCCCCAGCATTTT